This TCR beta chain was identified during a study of blood T cell repertoires in COVID-19. For the study at large: Samples taken during acute and convalescent COVID-19 were collected in the United States, Italy and Spain. Nucleic acid was either cDNA or gDNA, and it came from T cells, B-cell-depleted T cells, or PBMCs.

The CDR3 is 14 residues long. V lost 2 bases and J lost 14, with 16 bases in between. CDR1 MNHEY and CDR2 SMNVEV come from the germline V gene (reference sequence). In the original processing: Estimates of nucleated cell counts were drawn from the amplification of reference gene primers. Some clones are missing from TCRdb's copy, which holds only in-frame ones; the method was immunoSEQ multiplex PCR. The V and J calls and clone size were taken over from that table, and D and trimming were inferred from the DNA. Of 90,000 or so clones listed, 90% are singletons. The V gene is TRBV27, the J gene TRBJ1-6; D is perhaps TRBD1 (5 bases). Source material: peripheral blood. The clonotype comes from a man aged 18-30 years with COVID-19, enrolled during active disease. CDR3: CASSLAGPRGALHF. In DNA, the CDR3 is TGTGCCAGCAGTTTAGCGGGACCCCGAGGGGCCCTCCACTTT.